The present TCR beta chain was sequenced within a study of pediatric ulcerative colitis. General study findings and limits: Clonal expansions reduced rectal repertoire diversity in acute severe colitis.

The assay was run at survey level. Some clones are missing from TCRdb's copy, which holds only in-frame ones; the method was immunoSEQ multiplex PCR. The profile shows 60,000 to 75,000 clones, 70% to 85% of them singletons. About this clone itself: Its antigen is unidentified.

V was trimmed by 0 bases and J by 3 bases, leaving 10 bases between them. The germline V gene has CDR1 SGHRS and CDR2 YFSETQ. The CDR3 spans 16 residues. The sequenced material came from blood. The chain joins TRBV5-1 to TRBJ2-6; TRBD1 or TRBD2 may be the D gene (6 bases each). The clonotype originates from a boy between 5 and 17 years old with moderate ulcerative colitis. The CDR3 DNA sequence: TGCGCCAGCAGCTTGGTGGGGGGCGGTGGGGCCAACGTCCTGACTTTC. Translated, it gives CASSLVGGGGANVLTF.